The 11 T cell receptor beta chains below were found in one sample sequenced in a study of OX40 agonist ivuxolimab in advanced cancers. This table comes from immunoSEQ multiplex PCR, and its TCRdb copy is limited to in-frame clones, with some not included. The sample records tens of thousands of clones, 70% to 90% being singletons. The sequencing here drew on CD4+ or CD8+ T cells sorted from blood, taken in a trial of the OX40 agonist ivuxolimab. The receptors stem from an adult with an advanced solid tumor such as melanoma, head and neck, liver or kidney cancer.

This chain connects TRBV7-6 to TRBJ1-2; 10 positions agree with TRBD1. Germline CDR1 is SGHVS and CDR2 is FNYEAQ. The length of the CDR3 is 15 residues. V shed 1 base, J shed 7 bases, and the junction held 6 bases outside the gene matches. CDR3 in DNA: TGTGCCAGCAGCTTAGGACAGGGGGCGTTCGGTGGCTACACCTTC. Its translation is CASSLGQGAFGGYTF.

The V call is TRBV9, the J call TRBJ2-3; TRBD2 matches 8 bases. Germline V gene lookup returns CDR1 SGDLS and CDR2 YYNGEE. The ends lost 4 bases at V and 0 bases at J; junction bases unmatched: 4. CDR3 length: 15 residues. CDR3: CASSSRGGSTDTQYF. The CDR3 nucleotides are TGTGCCAGCAGCTCGCGCGGGGGGAGCACAGATACGCAGTATTTT.

J is TRBJ1-4 and V is TRBV9; 8 nucleotides match TRBD1. Germline-derived CDR1 and CDR2 are SGDLS and YYNGEE. The J segment lost 8 bases and the V segment lost 0 bases, leaving 3 bases of the junction unmatched. The length of the CDR3 is 14 residues. The CDR3 loop is CASSVGGQGEKLFF. CDR3 DNA sequence: TGTGCCAGCAGCGTAGGAGGACAGGGAGAAAAACTGTTTTTT.

J is TRBJ2-1 and V is TRBV18; D might be TRBD1 (6 bases). V was pared by 6 bases and J by 0 bases, with 18 bases between. The germline gives CDR1 KGHSH, CDR2 LQKENI. This CDR3 contains 17 residues. As DNA, the CDR3 is TGTGCCAGCTCGCTCCTATGGGGGCCGAGCTCCTACAATGAGCAGTTCTTC. It encodes CASSLLWGPSSYNEQFF.

The V call is TRBV5-1, the J call TRBJ2-7, with 7 bases that match TRBD2. There are 13 residues in the CDR3. With 8 bases clipped from V and 7 bases from J, the junction kept 12 bases outside the gene matches. The germline V gene has CDR1 SGHRS and CDR2 YFSETQ. CDR3 loop: CASRRETVGEQYF. CDR3 in DNA: TGCGCCAGTCGGCGGGAGACCGTGGGTGAGCAGTACTTC. Together with reference TRBV5-1 and TRBJ2-7, the CDR3 gives the full variable domain: KAGVTQTPRYLIKTRGQQVTLSCSPISGHRSVSWYQQTPGQGLQFLFEYFSETQRNKGNFPGRFSGRQFSNSRSEMNVSTLELGDSALYLCASRRETVGEQYFGPGTRLTVT.

The chain is built from TRBV5-1 and TRBJ2-7; 8 bases line up with TRBD1. Germline V gene data show CDR1 as SGHRS and CDR2 as YFSETQ. J gave up 0 bases and V 7 bases, and 3 bases lay outside the gene matches. The CDR3 spans 13 residues. The CDR3: CASGTGSSYEQYF. The CDR3 DNA sequence: TGCGCCAGCGGGACAGGTAGCTCCTACGAGCAGTACTTC.

The chain couples TRBV27 to TRBJ2-5; 7 nucleotides line up with TRBD1. V lost 5 bases to trimming and J lost 5 bases; unmatched junction nucleotides: 11. This CDR3 has 15 residues. The germline gives CDR1 MNHEY, CDR2 SMNVEV (reference sequence). For the CDR3, the DNA is TGTGCCAGCAGTCCACCTACGACAGGGACCGAGACCCAGTACTTC. The encoded protein is CASSPPTTGTETQYF.

The chain employs TRBV11-3 and TRBJ2-7, with TRBD2 identical over 7 bases. This CDR3 has 11 amino acids. Germline-derived CDR1 and CDR2 are SGHNT and YENEEA. With 5 bases clipped from V and 5 bases from J, the junction kept 0 bases outside the gene matches. The CDR3, as DNA: TGTGCCAGCAGCCGGGGGGACGAGCAGTACTTC. Its translation is CASSRGDEQYF.

V and J are TRBV7-8 and TRBJ1-5; unclear D gene. This CDR3 region has 12 residues. Deletions cut 6 bases from V and 4 bases from J, with 7 bases between. Germline V gene sequence: CDR1 SGHVS, CDR2 FQNEAQ. In DNA, the CDR3 is TGTGCCAGCAGGTTGGGGAATCAGCCCCAGCATTTT. Translated, it gives CASRLGNQPQHF.

This clone was counted between two and nine times. This sequence joins TRBV7-9 and TRBJ2-3, with D unresolved. Germline lookup yields CDR1 SEHNR and CDR2 FQNEAQ (reference sequence). V shed 0 bases and J shed 3 bases, with 10 bases lying between them. The CDR3 contains 15 residues. The CDR3 protein is CASSLAVNPTDTQYF. Written as DNA, the CDR3 is TGTGCCAGCAGCTTAGCAGTCAACCCGACAGATACGCAGTATTTT.

V is TRBV6-5 and J is TRBJ2-3; D not resolved. Germline CDR1 MNHEY, CDR2 SVGAGI. The germline V and J ends were trimmed by 5 bases and 0 bases, with 9 bases remaining between them. CDR3 length: 14 amino acids. The CDR3 bases are TGTGCCAGCAGTCCACCCGCGAGCACAGATACGCAGTATTTT. Protein: CASSPPASTDTQYF.